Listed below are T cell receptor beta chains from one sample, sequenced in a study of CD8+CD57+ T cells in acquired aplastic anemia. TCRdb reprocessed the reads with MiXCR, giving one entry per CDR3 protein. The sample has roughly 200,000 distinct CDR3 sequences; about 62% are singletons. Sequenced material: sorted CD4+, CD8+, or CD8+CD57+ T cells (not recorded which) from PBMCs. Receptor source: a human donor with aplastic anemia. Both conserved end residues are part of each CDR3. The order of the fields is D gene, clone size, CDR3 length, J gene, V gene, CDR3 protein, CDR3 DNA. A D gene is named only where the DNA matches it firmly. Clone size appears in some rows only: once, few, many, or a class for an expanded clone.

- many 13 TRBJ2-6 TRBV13 CASSSAGANVLTF TGTGCCAGCAGTTCGGCTGGGGCCAACGTCCTGACTTTC
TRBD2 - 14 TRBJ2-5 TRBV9 CASSATSERETQYF TGTGCCAGCAGCGCCACTAGCGAACGAGAGACCCAGTACTTC
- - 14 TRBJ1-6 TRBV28 CASRPDSYNSPFHF TGTGCCAGCAGGCCGGACAGTTATAATTCACCCTTCCACTTT
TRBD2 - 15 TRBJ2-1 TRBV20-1 CSARGTSGRYNEQFF TGCAGTGCTAGAGGGACTAGCGGACGTTACAATGAGCAGTTCTTC
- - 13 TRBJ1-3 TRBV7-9 CASTWDIGNTIYF TGTGCCAGTACCTGGGATATTGGAAACACCATATATTTT
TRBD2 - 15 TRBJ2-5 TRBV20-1 CSARGTSGSSETQYF TGCAGTGCTAGGGGGACTAGCGGGAGCTCAGAGACCCAGTACTTC
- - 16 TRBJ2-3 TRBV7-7 CASSLAPGPTFDTQYF TGTGCTAGCAGCTTAGCTCCGGGCCCGACCTTTGATACGCAGTATTTT
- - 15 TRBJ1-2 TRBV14 CASSQSGSLGAGYTF TGTGCCAGCAGCCAATCAGGATCCTTAGGTGCTGGCTACACCTTC
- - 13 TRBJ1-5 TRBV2 CASSGWGNQPQHF TGTGCCAGCAGTGGTTGGGGAAATCAGCCCCAGCATTTT
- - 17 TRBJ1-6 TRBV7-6 CASSLGTGTRTNSPLHF TGTGCCAGCAGCTTAGGAACCGGGACAAGGACTAATTCACCCCTCCACTTT
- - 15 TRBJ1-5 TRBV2 CASSDSGLSNQPQHF TGTGCCAGCAGTGATTCAGGCCTAAGCAATCAGCCCCAGCATTTT
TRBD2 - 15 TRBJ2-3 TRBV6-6 CASSGVSGGIYTQYF TGTGCCAGCAGTGGGGTGAGCGGGGGGATCTATACGCAGTATTTT
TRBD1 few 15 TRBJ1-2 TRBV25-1 CASSVTGTDNYGYTF TGTGCCAGCAGTGTCACCGGGACAGACAACTATGGCTACACCTTC
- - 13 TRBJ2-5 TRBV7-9 CASSLAGPGTQYF TGTGCCAGCAGCTTAGCAGGACCGGGGACCCAGTACTTC
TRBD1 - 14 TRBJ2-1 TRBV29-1 CSVSGTGLYNEQFF TGCAGCGTTTCGGGGACAGGTCTCTACAATGAGCAGTTCTTC
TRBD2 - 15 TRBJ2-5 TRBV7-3 CASSLGTSGGTTQYF TGTGCCAGCAGCCTCGGGACTAGCGGGGGGACGACCCAGTACTTC
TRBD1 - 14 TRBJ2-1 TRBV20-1 CSARDRETYNEQFF TGCAGTGCTAGGGACAGGGAGACTTACAATGAGCAGTTCTTC
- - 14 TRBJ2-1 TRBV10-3 CAISVGGGLNEQFF TGTGCCATCAGTGTGGGGGGGGGGCTTAATGAGCAGTTCTTC
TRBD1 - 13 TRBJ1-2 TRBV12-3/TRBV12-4 CASSTDRVYGYTF TGTGCCAGCAGTACGGACAGGGTTTATGGCTACACCTTC
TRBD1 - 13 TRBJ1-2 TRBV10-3 CAISGTGDGGYTF TGTGCCATCAGCGGGACAGGGGACGGTGGCTACACCTTC
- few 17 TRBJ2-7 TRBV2 CASSEALEGVASYEQYF TGTGCCAGCAGTGAAGCGCTTGAGGGGGTGGCCTCCTACGAGCAGTACTTC
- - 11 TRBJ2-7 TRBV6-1 CASSDESQQYF TGTGCCAGCAGTGATGAGAGCCAGCAGTACTTC
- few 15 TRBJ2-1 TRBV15 CATSSLTGGYNEQFF TGTGCCACCAGCAGCTTAACTGGGGGTTACAATGAGCAGTTCTTC
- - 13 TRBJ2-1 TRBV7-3 CASSLSSPGEQFF TGTGCCAGCAGCTTAAGTTCCCCAGGTGAGCAGTTCTTC
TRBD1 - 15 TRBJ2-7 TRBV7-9 CASSLQGGVSYEQYF TGTGCCAGCAGCTTACAAGGGGGCGTTAGCTACGAGCAGTACTTC
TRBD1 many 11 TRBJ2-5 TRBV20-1 CSASMTGAGYF TGCAGTGCTAGCATGACAGGGGCCGGGTACTTC
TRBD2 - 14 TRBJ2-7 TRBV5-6 CASSLAGTIYEQYF TGTGCCAGCAGCTTGGCAGGGACTATCTACGAGCAGTACTTC
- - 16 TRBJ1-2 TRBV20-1 CSARSTLSKDNGGNTF TGCAGTGCTAGGTCTACACTATCCAAGGACAACGGTGGGAACACCTTC
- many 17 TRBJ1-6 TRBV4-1 CASSQVLTEVSGSPLHF TGCGCCAGCAGCCAAGTCCTAACGGAAGTCTCGGGTTCACCCCTCCACTTT
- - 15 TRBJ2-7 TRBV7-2 CASSLESGSTYEQYF TGTGCCAGCAGCTTAGAGAGCGGTTCTACGTACGAGCAGTACTTC
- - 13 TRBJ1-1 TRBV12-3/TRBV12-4 CAGRLGVGTEAFF TGTGCGGGGAGGCTAGGGGTGGGCACTGAAGCTTTCTTT
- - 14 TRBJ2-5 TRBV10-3 CAIRGDLGGGTQYF TGTGCCATCAGGGGGGACCTGGGCGGCGGGACCCAGTACTTC
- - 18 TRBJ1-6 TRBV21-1 CASSKRTGYSSYNSPLHF TGTGCCAGCAGCAAACGGACAGGGTATAGCTCCTATAATTCACCCCTCCACTTT
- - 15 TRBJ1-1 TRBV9 CASSVRGGTNTEAFF TGTGCCAGCAGCGTGAGAGGGGGAACGAACACTGAAGCTTTCTTT
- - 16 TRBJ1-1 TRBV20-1 CSLYPRRAGANTEAFF TGCAGTCTATACCCAAGGCGGGCAGGGGCGAACACTGAAGCTTTCTTT
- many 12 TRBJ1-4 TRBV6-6 CARGGTNEKLFF TGTGCCAGAGGGGGAACTAATGAAAAACTGTTTTTT
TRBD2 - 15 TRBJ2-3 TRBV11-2 CASSYSGGFTDTQYF TGTGCCAGCAGCTACAGCGGGGGGTTCACAGATACGCAGTATTTT
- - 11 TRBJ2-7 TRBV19 CASRGHYEQYF TGTGCCAGTAGGGGCCACTACGAGCAGTACTTC
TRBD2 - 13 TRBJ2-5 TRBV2 CASSEGSGGTLYF TGTGCCAGCAGTGAGGGTAGCGGGGGGACCTTGTACTTC
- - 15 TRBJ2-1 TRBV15 CATSSRDSSYNEQFF TGTGCCACCAGCAGCCGGGACTCCTCGTACAATGAGCAGTTCTTC
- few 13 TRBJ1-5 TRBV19 CASRGWVDQPQHF TGTGCCAGTAGGGGTTGGGTAGATCAGCCCCAGCATTTT
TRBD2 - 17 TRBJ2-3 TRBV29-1 CSVEDGISSGGRDTQYF TGCAGCGTTGAAGATGGAATTTCTAGCGGGGGGCGGGATACGCAGTATTTT